This passage covers 7 T cell receptor beta chains from one sample sequenced in a study of OX40 agonist ivuxolimab in advanced cancers. The library was made by the immunoSEQ multiplex PCR assay. The immuneACCESS repertoire file appears here via TCRdb, limited to in-frame rearrangements. These files lack a portion of the clones; in checked studies, under half of the deficit traces to unresolved V genes, and the cause of the others is not known. For this sample the table gives around 55,000 clones, of which over 75% were detected only once. The ten biggest clones cover roughly 6.3% of the sample. This specimen consisted of CD4+ or CD8+ T cells sorted from blood, obtained in a trial of the OX40 agonist ivuxolimab. Receptors were obtained from an adult with an advanced solid tumor such as melanoma, head and neck, liver or kidney cancer.

In the case of this clone: The sample carries other DNA sequences with the same CDR3. The gene calls are TRBV5-6 and TRBJ1-1; D not resolved. V lost 0 bases to trimming and J lost 2 bases, with 5 bases between them. The CDR3 is 13 amino acids. The germline V gene encodes CDR1 SGHDT and CDR2 YYEEEE. The CDR3 DNA is TGTGCCAGCAGCTTGGGCGGAAACACTGAAGCTTTCTTT. This codes for CASSLGGNTEAFF.

V and J are TRBV5-6 and TRBJ1-1, with D possibly TRBD1 on 5 matching bases. This CDR3 comprises 16 residues. V lost 4 bases to trimming and J lost 4 bases, with 20 bases between them. In germline, CDR1 is SGHDT, CDR2 YYEEEE. The CDR3 here is CASSPRTGRVGTEAFF. CDR3 sequence (DNA): TGTGCCAGCAGCCCCCGTACTGGCAGGGTGGGCACTGAAGCTTTCTTT.

This chain connects TRBV5-6 to TRBJ1-2; D might be TRBD1 (5 bases). Per germline, CDR1 SGHDT and CDR2 YYEEEE. V lost 5 bases and J 3 bases, leaving 14 bases between the germline ends. This CDR3 region has 14 residues. The CDR3 sequence: CASSWLGTDYGYTF. In nucleotides, the CDR3 is TGTGCCAGCAGTTGGCTCGGGACGGACTATGGCTACACCTTC.

The genes are TRBV27 and TRBJ1-1; D is ambiguous. CDR3 length equals 14 residues. Germline CDR1 is MNHEY and CDR2 is SMNVEV (reference sequence). Trimming removed 3 bases from V and 3 bases from J, with 11 bases in between. CDR3 sequence reads: CASSLVPQYTEAFF. As DNA, the CDR3 is TGTGCCAGCAGTTTGGTTCCGCAGTACACTGAAGCTTTCTTT.

This sequence joins TRBV5-1 and TRBJ2-1, with a weak D call TRBD2 (6 bases). This CDR3 has 16 amino acids. Germline CDR1 is SGHRS and CDR2 is YFSETQ. V gave up 0 bases and J gave up 0 bases, with 10 bases separating them. The CDR3: CASSLGGSGSYNEQFF. In nucleotides, the CDR3 is TGCGCCAGCAGCTTGGGTGGTAGCGGCTCCTACAATGAGCAGTTCTTC.

This clone counts as medium-sized (0.01 to 0.1%). This chain uses TRBV27 with TRBJ1-3; tentative D call: TRBD1 (5 bases). The V end was cut by 5 bases, the J end by 7 bases, with 12 bases between. The V gene's germline CDR1 is MNHEY and CDR2 SMNVEV (reference sequence). The CDR3 length is 13 residues. CDR3 DNA: TGTGCCAGCAGTCCGCCCGGGGGGAACACCATATATTTT. It specifies CASSPPGGNTIYF.

This clone appeared a single time. The chain uses TRBV5-1 and TRBJ1-6, with no clear D. This CDR3 spans 14 amino acids. Trimming took off 1 base at V and 9 bases at J, with 11 bases between the two ends. CDR1 and CDR2 (germline): SGHRS, YFSETQ. CDR3 in amino acids: CASSLQGSGSPLHF. The CDR3 DNA sequence: TGCGCCAGCAGCTTGCAAGGGAGCGGTTCACCCCTCCACTTT. The whole variable domain, filled in from reference TRBV5-1 and TRBJ1-6, reads KAGVTQTPRYLIKTRGQQVTLSCSPISGHRSVSWYQQTPGQGLQFLFEYFSETQRNKGNFPGRFSGRQFSNSRSEMNVSTLELGDSALYLCASSLQGSGSPLHFGNGTRLTVT.